The entry below describes one T cell receptor beta chain. Its antigen is unknown. This clone may be a read error of a much larger clone one base away. This sample was taken from a study of blood T cells in healthy people across ages. Study information: About one barcoded beta molecule per two T cells came from capture by template switching. Whole-study findings and limits: Higher diversity, along with more naive CD4+ cells, distinguished long-lived donors from aged donors.

Isolation yielded PBMCs, at least 7 million per sample, in every case. For the second PCR, which ran for roughly 6 to 11 cycles, a sample-barcoded 5' primer and a J-beta primer mix were used. Unique molecular identifiers of 12 random nucleotides labeled each cDNA. TCRdb used MiXCR to reprocess the 5' RACE reads, holding one entry per CDR3 protein. The table has roughly 680,000 distinct CDR3 sequences, 52% seen once; the top ten hold roughly 13%. The source of this sequence is an elderly woman in good health. The sequenced material came from blood.

The CDR3 DNA reads TGCGCCAGCAGACACCTGGGACGAGCGGGTGGGGAGACCCAGTACTTC. This sequence encodes CASRHLGRAGGETQYF. This sequence joins TRBV4-1 and TRBJ2-5; D is possibly TRBD2 (6 bases). Germline loops: CDR1 MGHRA, CDR2 YSYEKL. The CDR3 has 16 amino acids. V shed 6 bases and J shed 5 bases, with 22 bases lying between them.